This record covers a single T cell receptor beta chain. Its target antigen remains unknown. Within one base of it there is no much larger clone, and no base qualities were kept. The cysteine opens and the phenylalanine closes a CDR3 of 12 amino acids. Only CDR3 DNA remains: 36 bases, in frame from the first base. V is clipped by 1 base and J by 4 bases, and the sequence between their germline boundaries is 3 bases long. CDR1 SNHLY and CDR2 FYNNEI are derived from the germline V gene. TCR CDR3 regions were amplified from genomic DNA by multiplex PCR using the deep immunoSEQ assay. Extracted genomic DNA from each cell subset was distributed evenly across all wells of several immunoSEQ 96-well plates, and each plate was treated as a replicate. For sorted subsets, approximately 190 ng of genomic DNA, equivalent to around 31,000 T cell genomes, went into each replicate PCR. Purified libraries were measured with a Qubit 3.0 fluorometer, size-checked on a Bioanalyzer 2100, and measured again with the KAPA Library Quantification kit. Every immunoSEQ 96-well plate was sequenced on a dedicated single-read 150-cycle Illumina NextSeq 550 flow cell. The authors processed their data as follows. Because the immunoSEQ output included only junctional sequences and no quality scores, the filtering could not be the same as the filtering used for full-length reads. To assign V/J genes and CDR3, sequences were annotated against IMGT germline references using PyIR, a Python wrapper for IgBLAST v1.9. Reads were filtered out if the reads had weak V/J assignments (E-value above 1e-6), no CDR3, stop codons, out-of-frame junctions, or ambiguous translated residues. V3J clonotypes were defined by identical inferred V gene, J gene, and CDR3 amino acid sequence. The percentage overlap between two repertoires was calculated by dividing the number of shared unique clonotypes by the size of the smaller repertoire. Three approaches were used to assess repertoire richness: RTK rarefaction, the Chao1 estimator, and Recon v2.1 estimates of unobserved clonotypes. For all TCRbeta clonotypes obtained by the gDNA method from a handful of donors, generation probabilities were computed with OLGA. TCRdb limited this immuneACCESS table to in-frame rearrangements with V and J called. A share of clones is missing; checked studies link under half to unresolved V genes, and the rest is unexplained. V, J and clone size were drawn from that table, and D and trimming were deduced from the DNA. Across this sample there are about 1 million clones, with about 80% seen only once. Jointly, the top ten make up about 1.4% of the sample.

Healthy HIV-negative adults with no recently reported acute infections or vaccinations were included as donors. Every donor was a Caucasian adult residing in Nashville, Tennessee, USA. CD4+ T cells were enriched through magnetic negative selection, after which naive cells were positively selected on CD45RA and the remaining negative fraction served as the memory subset. Blood was collected by leukapheresis, and PBMCs were isolated by Ficoll-Histopaque density gradient centrifugation and then cryopreserved in liquid nitrogen vapor phase. Purity and quantity of every magnetically sorted T cell population were checked by analytical flow cytometry. Each sorted fraction had its genomic DNA isolated and then quantified by UV absorbance on a Nanodrop 2000c. The data are from a study of shared clonotypes between healthy human individuals (dated by TCRdb to the early 2020s). With regard to the full study: Three men and a couple of women, aged 18 to 49 years, made up the cohort. For each donor, CD4 naive and CD4 memory were each run on three plates, CD8 naive on two plates, and CD8 memory on one plate. To increase sequencing depth and limit assay-specific biases, different laboratories used diverse techniques to prepare libraries and sequence TCR repertoires. Blood TCR repertoires of about five healthy adults were deeply sequenced to estimate repertoire size and the extent of clonotype sharing between individuals. Per donor, leukapheresis produced somewhere between about 0.8 and 9.5 billion PBMCs.

Here is what the overall study found, with its caveats: The small number of donors limited the genetic and exposure-history diversity represented. Larger estimated clonotype richness was generally found for naive subsets than for memory subsets. Only blood was sampled, and tissue TCR repertoires likely differ from those in blood. Higher generation probabilities were observed for clonotypes shared by all four sorted-subset donors than for non-shared clonotypes. About 4.5% of naive CD4, 3.5% of naive CD8, 2.3% of memory CD4, and about 0.4% of memory CD8 clonotypes were shared across several donors. Pairwise subsampling indicated that sequencing depth was expected to affect the degree of clonotype sharing among donors. Incomplete sequencing was indicated by rarefaction of sorted-subset datasets, despite the large sequencing depth.

The sequencing sample was made of memory CD4+ T cells sorted from blood. The intended sense of this specimen's cell subset or site label: CD45RA-negative fraction. The clonotype comes from a man between 18 and 29 years old in good health. The chain is assembled from TRBV2 and TRBJ2-3, with no confidently assigned D gene. The CDR3 region reads CASSEVADTQYF. The bases are TGTGCCAGCAGTGAAGTAGCAGATACGCAGTATTTT.